The 31 T cell receptor beta chains below all came from one sample that was sequenced in a study of vaccination and CD4 T cells after COVID-19. The treatment here: roughly 10-day PBMC culture with coronavirus spike peptide pools or control peptides (ViraFEST assay). Sequenced with the Oncomine TCR Beta short-read assay was DNA taken from cultured CD4+ T cells. Each CDR3 protein is one row after TCRdb ran MiXCR on the PCR reads. The data contain about 17,000 distinct CDR3 sequences, roughly half of them singletons. These receptors lack a known antigen. Sequencing was performed on CD4+ T cells from blood, cultured in vitro. The receptor set was obtained from a human donor who had recovered from COVID-19.

CDR3 in DNA: TGTGCCAGCAGGGGACTAGCGGGGGCGCAAGGGTTAAGAAATACGCAGTATTTT. Its translation is CASRGLAGAQGLRNTQYF. The genes are TRBV27 and TRBJ2-3; TRBD2 matches 14 bases. CDR3 size: 18 residues. Germline V CDR1 and CDR2: MNHEY, SMNVEV (reference sequence). The trim removed 6 bases at V and 7 bases at J, leaving 15 bases unmatched.

This clonotype appeared a few times. The chain is built from TRBV7-8 and TRBJ1-1, with D hard to call. CDR3 length: 14 amino acids. The germline CDR1 and CDR2 sequences are SGHVS and FQNEAQ. Between the trimmed V and J ends, which lost 4 bases and 4 bases, there was a span of 13 bases. CDR3 nucleotide sequence: TGTGCCAGCAGCTATACTCTACGGGGCACTGAAGCTTTCTTT. Translated: CASSYTLRGTEAFF. Based on the CDR3 plus reference TRBV7-8 and TRBJ1-1, the full variable domain is GAGVSQSPRYKVAKRGQDVALRCDPISGHVSLFWYQQALGQGPEFLTYFQNEAQLDKSGLPSDRFFAERPEGSVSTLKIQRTQQEDSAVYLCASSYTLRGTEAFFGQGTRLTVV.

Only a few counts were recorded for this clonotype. V and J are TRBV28 and TRBJ2-3; D is possibly TRBD1 (5 bases). The germline V gene encodes CDR1 MDHEN and CDR2 SYDVKM. The length of the CDR3 is 16 residues. The V and J ends lost 2 bases and 2 bases respectively, with 14 bases between them. CDR3 DNA: TGTGCCAGCAGTTTAACCTCCGACAGAGCCACAGATACGCAGTATTTT. It codes for CASSLTSDRATDTQYF.

The V and J genes are TRBV20-1 and TRBJ2-5; 8 bases agree with TRBD2. The CDR3 extends over 12 amino acids. Losses at the gene ends were 6 bases for V and 4 bases for J; bases not matched to a gene: 4. Germline CDR1 and CDR2: DFQATT and SNEGSKA (reference sequence). The CDR3 here is CSAPTSGETQYF. The CDR3 bases are TGCAGTGCCCCTACTAGCGGAGAGACCCAGTACTTC.

This sequence joins TRBV27 and TRBJ1-1; D gene unclear. CDR3 size: 14 residues. V was trimmed by 5 bases and J by 2 bases, leaving 12 bases between them. Germline CDR1 MNHEY, CDR2 SMNVEV (reference sequence). The DNA for the CDR3 is TGTGCCAGCAGTCCCTCCGGGCCCAACACTGAAGCTTTCTTT. Amino acids: CASSPSGPNTEAFF.

V gene TRBV27 combines with J gene TRBJ1-6, with a weak D call TRBD1 (5 bases). Trimming removed 8 bases from V and 6 bases from J, with 11 bases in between. There are 13 residues in the CDR3. CDR1 is MNHEY, CDR2 SMNVEV, per germline (reference sequence). DNA for the CDR3: TGTGCCAGCGGCGCAGGGAGTAATTCACCCCTCCACTTT. Protein product: CASGAGSNSPLHF.

The chain recombines TRBV2 with TRBJ1-2; TRBD1 is a possible D gene (5 bases). Germline assignment: CDR1 SNHLY and CDR2 FYNNEI. V lost 3 bases to trimming and J lost 2 bases, with 7 bases between them. CDR3 length equals 13 residues. The CDR3 nucleotides are TGTGCCAGCAGTGAGGGGGAGAACTATGGCTACACCTTC. Translating it yields CASSEGENYGYTF.

This clonotype came up a few times. The chain recombines TRBV20-1 with TRBJ1-2; 9 bases line up with TRBD1. Germline assignment: CDR1 DFQATT and CDR2 SNEGSKA (reference sequence). V gave up 2 bases and J gave up 8 bases; unmatched junction bases: 9. The CDR3 totals 14 residues. For the CDR3, the DNA is TGCAGTGCTAGATACCGACAGGGGGGCAAGGGCTACACCTTC. This gives the protein CSARYRQGGKGYTF.

This clonotype was observed a single time. The chain joins TRBV20-1 to TRBJ2-5; D call uncertain. The germline V and J ends were trimmed by 5 bases and 4 bases, with 26 bases remaining between them. The CDR3 runs 17 residues. Looked up from germline, CDR1 is DFQATT and CDR2 is SNEGSKA (reference sequence). This chain's CDR3 is CSAPQDQNKAWRETQYF. DNA of the CDR3: TGCAGTGCTCCCCAGGACCAAAATAAGGCCTGGCGAGAGACCCAGTACTTC.

The chain links TRBV2 to TRBJ1-1; D gene unclear. Trimming removed 4 bases from V and 3 bases from J, with 12 bases in between. The CDR3 is 14 residues long. Germline CDR1 is SNHLY and CDR2 is FYNNEI. CDR3 DNA sequence: TGTGCCAGCAGTGTTCGAAGGGCGGACACTGAAGCTTTCTTT. Translated: CASSVRRADTEAFF.

This clonotype was detected a few times. The chain joins TRBV24-1 to TRBJ2-1; D is ambiguous. This CDR3 has 13 amino acids. V was clipped by 4 bases and J by 7 bases, with 10 bases between them. Germline values: CDR1 KGHDR, CDR2 SFDVKD. The CDR3 loop reads CATSDADGNEQFF. The CDR3 region has the DNA TGTGCCACCAGTGACGCTGACGGGAATGAGCAGTTCTTC.

This clonotype showed up just once. The chain employs TRBV5-4 and TRBJ2-1; no reliable D call. CDR1 is SGHNT, CDR2 YYREEE, per germline (reference sequence). V lost 4 bases to trimming and J lost 1 base, with 9 bases between them. The CDR3 extends over 14 amino acids. The CDR3 sequence is CASSLRGSYNEQFF. The DNA of the CDR3 is TGTGCCAGCAGCCTCCGTGGATCCTACAATGAGCAGTTCTTC.

This CDR3 reads CASSPHPNVQGWNSPLHF. The CDR3 nucleotides are TGTGCCAGCAGTCCACACCCCAACGTACAGGGGTGGAATTCACCCCTCCACTTT. The chain has TRBV28 and TRBJ1-6; 7 bases fit TRBD1. Germline CDR1 and CDR2: MDHEN and SYDVKM. This CDR3 spans 18 amino acids. Germline trimming cut 5 bases from V and 7 bases from J; bases unmatched to any gene: 17. Full variable domain (outside the CDR3, taken from reference TRBV28 and TRBJ1-6): DVKVTQSSRYLVKRTGEKVFLECVQDMDHENMFWYRQDPGLGLRLIYFSYDVKMKEKGDIPEGYSVSREKKERFSLILESASTNQTSMYLCASSPHPNVQGWNSPLHFGNGTRLTVT.

The chain has TRBV20-1 and TRBJ1-1; 8 nucleotides agree with TRBD1. Germline V gene sequence: CDR1 DFQATT, CDR2 SNEGSKA (reference sequence). This CDR3 region has 14 residues. Trimming at V came to 5 bases and at J to 3 bases, leaving 8 bases not matched to a gene. CDR3 DNA sequence: TGCAGTGCTCAGGACAGGGCTTGGGACACTGAAGCTTTCTTT. Translating it yields CSAQDRAWDTEAFF.

The rearrangement joins TRBV20-1 to TRBJ2-2, with 7 bases identical to TRBD2. The CDR3 sequence is 14 residues long. The ends lost 3 bases at V and 1 base at J; junction bases unmatched: 2. Per germline, CDR1 DFQATT and CDR2 SNEGSKA (reference sequence). The CDR3 spells CSASASGNTGELFF. The CDR3 region has the DNA TGCAGTGCTAGCGCTAGCGGGAACACCGGGGAGCTGTTTTTT.

This clonotype was observed a few times. This sequence joins TRBV6-5 and TRBJ2-3, with D perhaps TRBD1 (6 bases). The length of the CDR3 is 14 residues. V was trimmed by 4 bases and J by 0 bases, leaving 8 bases between them. CDR1 and CDR2 from the germline V gene are MNHEY and SVGAGI. The CDR3 sequence is CASSLQGSTDTQYF. The CDR3 DNA is TGTGCCAGCAGTTTACAGGGTAGCACAGATACGCAGTATTTT.

The chain is built from TRBV10-3 and TRBJ2-5; D might be TRBD1 (6 bases). Between the trimmed V and J ends, which lost 4 bases and 5 bases, there was a span of 11 bases. This CDR3 spans 13 amino acids. Germline V gene lookup returns CDR1 ENHRY and CDR2 SYGVKD. The CDR3 here is CAISVRGGETQYF. The CDR3 nucleotides read TGTGCCATCAGTGTCAGGGGTGGGGAGACCCAGTACTTC.

This sequence joins TRBV19 and TRBJ1-5; TRBD1 is a possible D gene (5 bases). The germline V gene has CDR1 LNHDA and CDR2 SQIVND (reference sequence). This CDR3 comprises 15 residues. V was pared by 3 bases and J by 5 bases, with 14 bases between. The CDR3 region has the DNA TGTGCCAGTAGTATTACGGGGGGGGAGCATCAGCCCCAGCATTTT. Protein: CASSITGGEHQPQHF.

The chain employs TRBV9 and TRBJ1-1, with TRBD1 as a possible D gene (5 bases). Germline loops: CDR1 SGDLS, CDR2 YYNGEE. Deletions cut 5 bases from V and 2 bases from J, with 19 bases between. The CDR3 is made up of 16 amino acids. The CDR3 DNA reads TGTGCCAGCAGTCACGTTAGGGGCGAGGAAAACACTGAAGCTTTCTTT. Its translation is CASSHVRGEENTEAFF.

This clonotype came up a few times. This sequence joins TRBV7-2 and TRBJ2-7, with a possible D match to TRBD2 (5 bases). Trimming took 1 base from V and 1 from J, leaving 11 bases between them. The germline V gene has CDR1 SGHTA and CDR2 FQGNSA. The CDR3 has 15 residues. The CDR3 spells CASSLEVQRSYEQYF. The CDR3 coding sequence is TGTGCCAGCAGCTTAGAAGTACAGCGGTCCTACGAGCAGTACTTC.

This clonotype was observed a handful of times. This chain joins TRBV24-1 and TRBJ2-3, with 11 bases matching TRBD2. Germline CDR1 and CDR2: KGHDR and SFDVKD. V trimming: 7 bases; J trimming: 0 bases; junction bases outside the gene matches: 23. The CDR3 totals 22 residues. In DNA, the CDR3 is TGTGCCACCAGGAGACGACACCGACTAGCGGGACGTTACTTGATTAGCACAGATACGCAGTATTTT. Amino acid sequence: CATRRRHRLAGRYLISTDTQYF.

This clonotype was counted a few times. V and J are TRBV20-1 and TRBJ2-1; the match to TRBD2 covers 9 bases. CDR1 and CDR2 (germline): DFQATT, SNEGSKA (reference sequence). The CDR3 has 13 amino acids. CDR3 in amino acids: CSSRLAAYNEQFF. Written as DNA, the CDR3 is TGCAGCTCGAGACTAGCGGCCTACAATGAGCAGTTCTTC.

This clonotype turned up a few times. V and J are TRBV20-1 and TRBJ2-3; 9 nucleotides agree with TRBD2. The CDR3 contains 13 residues. Germline CDR1 reads DFQATT; CDR2 reads SNEGSKA (reference sequence). The trim removed 7 bases at V and 4 bases at J, leaving 6 bases unmatched. The chain's CDR3 is CSGNSGSADTQYF. CDR3 bases: TGCAGTGGGAATAGCGGGAGTGCAGATACGCAGTATTTT.

This clonotype has more than one count but fewer than ten. The chain recombines TRBV7-2 with TRBJ2-7; 12 bases align to TRBD2. This CDR3 has 16 amino acids. J gave up 1 base and V 5 bases, and 6 bases lay outside the gene matches. Germline V gene lookup returns CDR1 SGHTA and CDR2 FQGNSA. For the CDR3, the DNA is TGTGCCAGCAGCCAGCGACTAGCGGGGGCATCCTACGAGCAGTACTTC. As protein: CASSQRLAGASYEQYF.

The rearrangement links TRBV6-1 to TRBJ1-2; TRBD1 might be the D (5 bases). This CDR3 has 15 amino acids. The germline CDR1 and CDR2 sequences are MNHNS and SASEGT. Trimming removed 6 bases from V and 3 bases from J, with 17 bases in between. The CDR3 DNA sequence: TGTGCCAGCAGAATACTTTCAGGGAGGGACTATGGCTACACCTTC. Encoded protein: CASRILSGRDYGYTF.

This clonotype was observed a single time. The chain carries TRBV6-1 and TRBJ2-5; possibly TRBD1 for D (5 bases). V lost 8 bases and J lost 2, with 15 bases in between. Germline CDR1 reads MNHNS; CDR2 reads SASEGT. CDR3 size: 14 residues. For the CDR3, the DNA is TGTGCCAGCGCACAGGCGGCCGATCAAGAGACCCAGTACTTC. Amino acid sequence: CASAQAADQETQYF.

This clonotype was seen a handful of times. The V call is TRBV27, the J call TRBJ2-5; D gene ambiguous. Trimming left V 3 bases short and J 5 bases short, with 13 bases between. The CDR3 covers 14 residues. CDR1 is MNHEY and CDR2 is SMNVEV in the germline V gene (reference sequence). This chain's CDR3 is CASSLQDPRETQYF. The CDR3 DNA is TGTGCCAGCAGTTTGCAGGACCCTCGGGAGACCCAGTACTTC.

CDR3 region: CAWSPTREAFF. The DNA of the CDR3 is TGTGCCTGGAGTCCAACTAGAGAAGCTTTCTTT. The chain carries TRBV30 and TRBJ1-1; D remains ambiguous. CDR1 is GTSNPN, CDR2 SVGIG, per germline (reference sequence). This CDR3 is 11 amino acids long. V was pared by 2 bases and J by 8 bases, with 9 bases between.

The gene calls are TRBV2 and TRBJ2-3; 7 bases are a match to TRBD1. The trim removed 6 bases at V and 3 bases at J, leaving 12 bases unmatched. The CDR3 extends over 16 amino acids. CDR1 SNHLY and CDR2 FYNNEI come from the germline V gene. The CDR3 region has the DNA TGTGCCAGCAGGCCGAAAAGGGGGCGCGGGACAGATACGCAGTATTTT. Protein: CASRPKRGRGTDTQYF.

The chain carries TRBV2 and TRBJ1-5, with a weak D call TRBD1 (5 bases). CDR3 length: 13 residues. Germline CDR1 SNHLY, CDR2 FYNNEI. Trimming took off 3 bases at V and 7 bases at J, with 10 bases between the two ends. CDR3 sequence: CASSDGGGQPQHF. The CDR3 nucleotides read TGTGCCAGCAGTGACGGGGGAGGGCAGCCCCAGCATTTT.

This sequence joins TRBV7-2 and TRBJ1-5; D gene ambiguous. V shed 0 bases and J shed 6 bases, with 9 bases lying between them. The CDR3 loop spans 14 amino acids. Germline V gives CDR1 SGHTA, CDR2 FQGNSA. For the CDR3, the DNA is TGTGCCAGCAGCTTAGCCGAGGGCACTCAGCCCCAGCATTTT. It codes for CASSLAEGTQPQHF.